The following is a T cell receptor (beta chain) sequence with its context. Between the trimmed V and J ends, which lost 3 bases and 1 base, there was a span of 15 bases. In germline, CDR1 is KGHSH, CDR2 LQKENI. The CDR3 is 16 amino acids. Generated by immunoSEQ multiplex PCR, the TCRdb table keeps only in-frame clones and is missing some. This sample yields about 120,000 clones, of which approximately 87% are seen a single time; about 12% belongs to the top ten. This sample stems from a study of control samples from healthy donors and cancer patients. This clonotype originated in a man younger than 45 in good health. Source material: blood. The chain carries TRBV18 and TRBJ1-1, with D possibly matching TRBD1 (6 bases). DNA for the CDR3: TGTGCCAGCTCACCCCTCCGGGACATCTGGAACACTGAAGCTTTCTTT. Its protein product is CASSPLRDIWNTEAFF.